Each of the 2 T cell receptor beta chains below was sequenced from the same sample in a study of blood T cell repertoires in COVID-19 (dated by TCRdb to 2018 to 2020). Libraries were made using the immunoSEQ multiplex PCR assay. TCRdb's version of the immuneACCESS table is confined to in-frame rearrangements and falls short of the full clone set. An unresolved V gene accounts for under half of the shortfall where checked; the remainder is of unknown origin. Present in this sample are some 300,000 clones, roughly 84% of which were seen just once. The ten largest clones add up to 1% of the sample. Sequenced: PBMCs or T cells enriched from blood (not recorded which). The receptors shown here come from a woman in her thirties who had recovered from COVID-19.

This chain links TRBV7-9 with TRBJ2-1; TRBD2 matches 12 bases. The CDR3 contains 16 residues. Trimming cost V 6 bases and J 7 bases; bases outside gene matches: 10. Germline values: CDR1 SEHNR, CDR2 FQNEAQ (reference sequence). The CDR3 DNA reads as TGTGCCAGCAGTTATTCTAGCGGGGGGGCCAGGAATGAGCAGTTCTTC. This codes for CASSYSSGGARNEQFF. The complete variable domain, with remaining parts taken from reference TRBV7-9 and TRBJ2-1, reads DTGVSQNPRHKITKRGQNVTFRCDPISEHNRLYWYRQTLGQGPEFLTYFQNEAQLEKSRLLSDRFSAERPKGSFSTLEIQRTEQGDSAMYLCASSYSSGGARNEQFFGPGTRLTVL.

V is TRBV27 and J is TRBJ1-6, with 7 bases lining up with TRBD1. J gave up 7 bases and V 5 bases, and 8 bases lay outside the gene matches. The germline V gene encodes CDR1 MNHEY and CDR2 SMNVEV (reference sequence). CDR3 size: 15 residues. CDR3 residues: CASSPDRAKNSPLHF. The DNA of the CDR3 is TGTGCCAGCAGTCCAGACAGGGCTAAAAATTCACCCCTCCACTTT.